Listed below are T cell receptor beta chains from one sample, sequenced in a study of type 1 and type 2 diabetes patients. TCRdb re-derived calls from the multiplex PCR reads in MiXCR, one entry per CDR3 protein. Among more than 250,000 distinct CDR3 sequences, 40% to 50% were seen once, and the ten largest hold about 13%. The specimen sequenced was peripheral blood mononuclear cells (PBMCs). These receptors were taken from a young man with type 2 diabetes. Both conserved end residues are part of each CDR3. A D gene is named only where the DNA matches it firmly. Not all rows give a size; the values are once, few, many and, for expanded clones, a class.

D gene	V gene	clone size	J gene	CDR3 protein	CDR3 DNA
.	TRBV11-2	.	TRBJ2-5	CASSPTMEETQYF	TGTGCCAGCAGCCCGACCATGGAAGAGACCCAGTACTTC
TRBD1	TRBV19	few	TRBJ2-3	CASSISGTGGRDTQYF	TGTGCCAGTAGTATAAGTGGCACAGGGGGCCGGGATACGCAGTATTTT
.	TRBV19	.	TRBJ2-1	CASSKANVKVNEQFF	TGTGCCAGTAGCAAGGCTAATGTGAAGGTCAATGAGCAGTTCTTC
.	TRBV19	.	TRBJ1-5	CASSIDHGRAGQPQHF	TGTGCCAGTAGTATAGACCACGGCAGGGCAGGTCAGCCCCAGCATTTT
.	TRBV29-1	few	TRBJ1-5	CSVREGHSNQPQHF	TGCAGCGTCCGTGAGGGCCATAGCAATCAGCCCCAGCATTTT
TRBD2	TRBV12-3/TRBV12-4	.	TRBJ2-5	CASGAREGETQYF	TGTGCCAGCGGGGCCAGGGAGGGAGAGACCCAGTACTTC
.	TRBV6-1	.	TRBJ2-1	CASRRDHSYNEQFF	TGTGCCAGCAGGCGGGACCACTCCTACAATGAGCAGTTCTTC
.	TRBV2	.	TRBJ2-7	CASQDGTSREQYF	TGTGCCAGCCAAGACGGAACCTCCCGCGAGCAGTACTTC
.	TRBV19	.	TRBJ1-5	CASSEGVVPQHF	TGTGCCAGTAGTGAGGGGGTGGTACCCCAGCATTTT
.	TRBV12-3/TRBV12-4	.	TRBJ2-5	CASSLAGPARRETQYF	TGTGCCAGCAGTTTGGCGGGGCCCGCACGTCGAGAGACCCAGTACTTC
.	TRBV7-9	.	TRBJ2-3	CASSPRDFQSTDTQYF	TGTGCCAGCAGTCCACGGGACTTCCAGAGCACAGATACGCAGTATTTT
.	TRBV7-9	.	TRBJ1-2	CASSLDPNYGYTF	TGTGCCAGCAGCTTAGATCCTAACTATGGCTACACCTTC
.	TRBV28	medium-sized	TRBJ2-7	CASTRGRGVVVEQYF	TGTGCCAGCACCCGGGGGAGGGGGGTCGTCGTCGAGCAGTACTTC
.	TRBV20-1	few	TRBJ1-1	CTPRAGNTEAFF	TGCACCCCCCGAGCGGGGAATACTGAAGCTTTCTTT